These 15 T cell receptor beta chains share one sample of origin, sequenced in a study of T-cell reconstitution after alpha-beta-depleted transplantation in children. TCRbeta library preparation incorporated unique molecular identifiers. TCRdb called the PCR reads again in MiXCR, with one record for every CDR3 protein. The table has about 170,000 distinct CDR3 sequences, 11% seen once. Sequencing used PBMCs, obtained before TCRalphabeta/CD19-depleted stem cell transplant. These receptors were collected from a boy aged 2 to 9 with acute myeloid leukemia, due to receive a stem cell transplant.

This clonotype came up many times. The V gene is TRBV29-1, the J gene TRBJ2-3, with TRBD2 identical over 7 bases. CDR1 and CDR2 (germline): SQVTM, ANQGSEA. The V and J ends lost 3 bases and 6 bases, in that order; junction bases with no gene match: 9. CDR3 length equals 14 residues. The CDR3 reads CSVDWERGSDTQYF. The DNA of the CDR3 is TGCAGCGTTGACTGGGAGCGGGGTTCCGATACGCAGTATTTT.

This clonotype was observed at least ten times. CDR3 DNA sequence: TGCGCCAGCAGCTTGGAACTAGCGGGGGACAATGAGCAGTTCTTC. As protein: CASSLELAGDNEQFF. The chain links TRBV5-1 to TRBJ2-1; TRBD2 agrees at 11 bases. CDR1 SGHRS and CDR2 YFSETQ come from the germline V gene. This CDR3 is 15 amino acids long. The V segment lost 0 bases and the J segment 5 bases; nucleotides outside the gene matches: 1.

This clonotype has only one observation. The DNA for the CDR3 is TGTGCAAGTCGCTTAGCGCTAACGGGGATCGGCAATCAGCCCCAGCATTTT. This gives the protein CASRLALTGIGNQPQHF. The chain couples TRBV12-2 to TRBJ1-5. TRBV12-2 is reported as a pseudogene. CDR3 length equals 17 residues.

There are many counts of this clonotype. This sequence joins TRBV5-1 and TRBJ2-7, with a weak D call TRBD1 (6 bases). The length of the CDR3 is 16 residues. V lost 0 bases to trimming and J lost 2 bases, with 15 bases between them. The V gene's germline CDR1 is SGHRS and CDR2 YFSETQ. The CDR3 loop reads CASSLGSGRGAYEQYF. In DNA, the CDR3 is TGCGCCAGCAGCTTGGGGTCGGGCAGGGGAGCCTACGAGCAGTACTTC. The variable domain in full, completed from reference TRBV5-1 and TRBJ2-7, reads KAGVTQTPRYLIKTRGQQVTLSCSPISGHRSVSWYQQTPGQGLQFLFEYFSETQRNKGNFPGRFSGRQFSNSRSEMNVSTLELGDSALYLCASSLGSGRGAYEQYFGPGTRLTVT.

This clonotype appeared many times. This rearrangement joins TRBV27 to TRBJ2-1; 8 nucleotides match TRBD1. Germline lookup yields CDR1 MNHEY and CDR2 SMNVEV (reference sequence). J was trimmed by 7 bases and V by 10 bases; bases with no gene match: 12. This CDR3 spans 14 amino acids. CDR3 nucleotides: TGTGCCACCGCCGGGACAGGTCTGGGGAATGAGCAGTTCTTC. Translating it yields CATAGTGLGNEQFF.

This clonotype was seen at least ten times. This sequence joins TRBV6-1 and TRBJ2-6; D not resolved. V lost 5 bases and J 0 bases, leaving 8 bases between the germline ends. The germline gives CDR1 MNHNS, CDR2 SASEGT. The CDR3 extends over 15 amino acids. This chain's CDR3 is CASSPDTSGANVLTF. The CDR3 DNA reads TGTGCCAGCAGTCCCGACACCTCTGGGGCCAACGTCCTGACTTTC.

This clonotype has ten or more counts. This chain connects TRBV20-1 to TRBJ1-4, with D maybe TRBD1 (5 bases). The V gene lost 5 bases and the J gene lost 0 bases, with 10 bases spanning the gap. Germline-derived CDR1 and CDR2 are DFQATT and SNEGSKA (reference sequence). This CDR3 region has 14 residues. The CDR3 loop reads CSAEDIATNEKLFF. The DNA for the CDR3 is TGCAGTGCTGAGGACATCGCAACTAATGAAAAACTGTTTTTT.

A few counts support this clonotype. The V and J genes are TRBV6-5 and TRBJ2-1; no clear D. The CDR3 has 15 amino acids. In germline, CDR1 is MNHEY, CDR2 SVGAGI. The V and J ends lost 3 bases and 2 bases respectively, with 11 bases between them. CDR3 amino acids: CASSYMVSTYNEQFF. CDR3 in DNA: TGTGCCAGCAGTTATATGGTGAGCACCTACAATGAGCAGTTCTTC.

In this sample, this clonotype turned up many times. CDR3 amino acids: CASSSGTGRNTEAFF. Here the CDR3 DNA reads TGCGCCAGCAGCTCCGGGACAGGGCGGAACACTGAAGCTTTCTTT. J is TRBJ1-1 and V is TRBV5-1; TRBD1 matches at 9 bases. Germline V gene data show CDR1 as SGHRS and CDR2 as YFSETQ. The CDR3 covers 15 residues. V gave up 3 bases and J gave up 1 base; unmatched junction bases: 4.

This clonotype was counted ten times or more. The rearrangement joins TRBV20-1 to TRBJ1-2; the D gene is possibly TRBD1 (5 bases). Germline V lookup: CDR1 DFQATT, CDR2 SNEGSKA (reference sequence). The CDR3 runs 14 residues. V lost 3 bases, J lost 5 bases, and 16 bases lay in between. CDR3 protein: CSASLPGYFYGYTF. The CDR3 nucleotides are TGCAGTGCTAGCCTCCCAGGGTACTTTTATGGCTACACCTTC.

This clonotype has at least ten counts. The rearrangement uses TRBV2 and TRBJ2-3, with a possible D match to TRBD2 (5 bases). Per the germline V gene, CDR1 is SNHLY and CDR2 is FYNNEI. This CDR3 is 13 amino acids long. The V gene lost 4 bases and the J gene lost 2 bases, with 7 bases spanning the gap. CDR3 loop: CASSVDYTDTQYF. The CDR3, as DNA: TGTGCCAGCAGTGTAGACTACACAGATACGCAGTATTTT.

This clonotype was recorded at least ten times. The V call is TRBV19, the J call TRBJ2-6; no definite D call. V was clipped by 7 bases and J by 0 bases, with 1 base between them. The CDR3 spans 12 residues. Germline loops: CDR1 LNHDA, CDR2 SQIVND (reference sequence). The CDR3 here is CASTSGANVLTF. DNA of the CDR3: TGTGCCAGTACCTCTGGGGCCAACGTCCTGACTTTC.

This clonotype was counted at least ten times. The chain has TRBV7-6 and TRBJ1-4; D possibly corresponds to TRBD1 (5 bases). The V and J ends lost 1 base and 3 bases respectively, with 9 bases between them. The CDR3 consists of 15 residues. From germline, CDR1 is SGHVS and CDR2 FNYEAQ. The CDR3 DNA reads TGTGCCAGCAGCTTAGAGCCGGGGGCTAATGAAAAACTGTTTTTT. Its protein product is CASSLEPGANEKLFF.

This clonotype has ten or more counts. This sequence joins TRBV5-1 and TRBJ2-1; D perhaps matches TRBD2 (5 bases). CDR3 length: 11 residues. Trimming took off 4 bases at V and 10 bases at J, with 9 bases between the two ends. CDR1 SGHRS and CDR2 YFSETQ come from the germline V gene. The CDR3 bases are TGCGCCAGCAGCCCGGGGTGGGAGCAGTTCTTC. Translation: CASSPGWEQFF.

This clonotype was counted at least ten times. The chain is built from TRBV7-8 and TRBJ2-1; tentative D call: TRBD1 (5 bases). CDR1 and CDR2 (germline): SGHVS, FQNEAQ. The CDR3 is 12 residues long. V lost 8 bases and J lost 9, with 14 bases in between. The CDR3 loop is CASGHRKSEQFF. For the CDR3, the DNA is TGTGCCAGCGGACATAGGAAGAGTGAGCAGTTCTTC.